Following are 24 T cell receptor beta chains from one sample sequenced in a study of cytomegalovirus exposure and HLA in healthy donors. A multiplex PCR was run with 60 Vbeta primers and 13 Jbeta primers. Repertoires were generated with immunoSEQ multiplex PCR, while TCRdb's copy carries only in-frame clones and drops some. The repertoire has around 150,000 clones, around 83% of them found once; the top ten carry 8.5%. The sample comprised PBMCs. These receptor sequences come from a male donor in good health and CMV-seropositive.

This clone was detected only a few times. V and J are TRBV19 and TRBJ1-5, with TRBD1 identical over 9 bases. CDR1 LNHDA and CDR2 SQIVND come from the germline V gene (reference sequence). CDR3 length: 16 residues. V was clipped by 5 bases and J by 0 bases; unmatched bases: 5. This CDR3 reads CASSPRTGVSNQPQHF. The CDR3 DNA is TGTGCCAGTAGTCCCCGGACAGGGGTTAGCAATCAGCCCCAGCATTTT.

The chain joins TRBV7-9 to TRBJ1-4, with D hard to call. CDR3 length: 13 residues. Trimming left V 4 bases short and J 0 bases short, with 3 bases between. Germline CDR1 SEHNR, CDR2 FQNEAQ (reference sequence). CDR3 sequence (DNA): TGTGCCAGCAGCTCAGCAACTAATGAAAAACTGTTTTTT. This codes for CASSSATNEKLFF. Drawing the rest from reference TRBV7-9 and TRBJ1-4, the complete variable domain is DTGVSQNPRHKITKRGQNVTFRCDPISEHNRLYWYRQTLGQGPEFLTYFQNEAQLEKSRLLSDRFSAERPKGSFSTLEIQRTEQGDSAMYLCASSSATNEKLFFGSGTQLSVL.

This clone has a handful of counts. The V and J genes are TRBV5-1 and TRBJ2-7; 7 bases agree with TRBD1. The CDR3 sequence is 14 residues long. Germline CDR1 reads SGHRS; CDR2 reads YFSETQ. With 7 bases clipped from V and 5 bases from J, the junction kept 12 bases outside the gene matches. The CDR3 nucleotides are TGCGCCAGCGCCAGTGTACAGGGGTTTAACGAGCAGTACTTC. Amino acid sequence: CASASVQGFNEQYF.

The gene calls are TRBV5-5 and TRBJ2-5; perhaps TRBD1 as D (5 bases). The CDR3 spans 15 residues. Per germline, CDR1 SGHKS and CDR2 YYEKEE (reference sequence). Trimming removed 4 bases from V and 2 bases from J, with 15 bases in between. The CDR3 DNA sequence: TGTGCCAGCAGCCGATCAGAAGGGGAACAAGAGACCCAGTACTTC. It codes for CASSRSEGEQETQYF.

The V call is TRBV27, the J call TRBJ2-2; the D is unclear. CDR3 length: 14 amino acids. Deletions cut 8 bases from V and 4 bases from J, with 14 bases between. Germline-derived CDR1 and CDR2 are MNHEY and SMNVEV (reference sequence). The CDR3 DNA sequence: TGTGCCAGCCGTCAGGTCAGTCGCACCGGGGAGCTGTTTTTT. Its protein is CASRQVSRTGELFF.

The gene calls are TRBV30 and TRBJ1-1; D call uncertain. Trimming removed 1 base from V and 10 bases from J, with 10 bases in between. This CDR3 comprises 11 residues. Germline V lookup: CDR1 GTSNPN, CDR2 SVGIG (reference sequence). Here the CDR3 DNA reads TGTGCCTGGAGTGCCCCCCGGGGAGCTTTCTTT. Its translation is CAWSAPRGAFF.

The table lists this clone with a few counts. This chain connects TRBV5-4 to TRBJ1-2; 7 bases match TRBD1. The CDR3 length is 11 residues. CDR1 is SGHNT, CDR2 YYREEE, per germline (reference sequence). V trimming: 4 bases; J trimming: 8 bases; junction bases outside the gene matches: 2. The CDR3 loop reads CASSQGGGYTF. CDR3 DNA sequence: TGTGCCAGCAGCCAGGGGGGCGGCTACACCTTC.

The sample holds a few counts of this clone. The CDR3, as DNA: TGTGCCTGGAGCCTCGGGACAGCCTCAGATACGCAGTATTTT. Protein product: CAWSLGTASDTQYF. This chain links TRBV30 with TRBJ2-3; TRBD1 matches at 7 bases. Germline CDR1 is GTSNPN and CDR2 is SVGIG (reference sequence). CDR3 size: 14 residues. Losses at the gene ends were 3 bases for V and 4 bases for J; bases not matched to a gene: 7.

A remark on this clone: Since the CDR3 does not end with the conserved phenylalanine or tryptophan, this likely comes from a read error. The V call is TRBV9, the J call TRBJ1-2, with D hard to call. The V and J ends lost 0 bases and 5 bases respectively, with 5 bases between them. The CDR3 has 12 amino acids. Germline lookup yields CDR1 SGDLS and CDR2 YYNGEE. CDR3 nucleotides: TGTGCCAGCAGCGTAGGCGGGTATGGCTACACCCTC. Its translation is CASSVGGYGYTL.

The chain joins TRBV10-1 to TRBJ2-7, with 11 bases that match TRBD2. Trimming removed 6 bases from V and 1 base from J; junction bases left unmatched: 8. The CDR3 extends over 16 amino acids. CDR1 and CDR2 (germline): WNHNN, SYGVQD (reference sequence). This CDR3 is CASSRTGTSGSYEQYF. CDR3 in DNA: TGCGCCAGCAGCCGTACCGGGACTAGCGGTTCCTACGAGCAGTACTTC.

The chain is built from TRBV5-1 and TRBJ2-7; maybe TRBD2 (6 bases). The ends were cut back, 4 bases at V and 3 bases at J, with 14 bases in the middle. The germline V gene encodes CDR1 SGHRS and CDR2 YFSETQ. The CDR3 length is 14 residues. Here the CDR3 DNA reads TGCGCCAGCAGCCTTCGGACGGGGGACTACGAGCAGTACTTC. Translation: CASSLRTGDYEQYF.

The CDR3 bases are TGTGCCAGCAGCCCTAGCGGCCTCAGCACAGATACGCAGTATTTT. The encoded protein is CASSPSGLSTDTQYF. The chain couples TRBV7-9 to TRBJ2-3, with 7 positions matching TRBD2. The trim removed 5 bases at V and 0 bases at J, leaving 5 bases unmatched. The CDR3 contains 15 residues. Per the germline V gene, CDR1 is SEHNR and CDR2 is FQNEAQ (reference sequence).

This chain links TRBV5-1 with TRBJ1-1; 10 bases line up with TRBD1. J was trimmed by 7 bases and V by 4 bases; bases with no gene match: 7. The CDR3 consists of 14 residues. Germline V gene lookup returns CDR1 SGHRS and CDR2 YFSETQ. CDR3 nucleotide sequence: TGCGCCAGCAGCCGGGACAGGGGCTTTAGTGAAGCTTTCTTT. As protein: CASSRDRGFSEAFF.

This clone was detected once. This rearrangement joins TRBV5-1 to TRBJ2-1; 10 bases line up with TRBD2. Looked up from germline, CDR1 is SGHRS and CDR2 is YFSETQ. V was clipped by 3 bases and J by 6 bases; unmatched bases: 6. This CDR3 region has 15 residues. The CDR3 DNA sequence: TGCGCCAGCAGCTCTTCTAGCGGGAGCCCCAATGAGCAGTTCTTC. It specifies CASSSSSGSPNEQFF.

The J gene is TRBJ1-4, the V gene TRBV9; D unresolved. The CDR3 runs to 15 residues. Trimming took 6 bases from V and 2 from J, leaving 14 bases between them. Germline values: CDR1 SGDLS, CDR2 YYNGEE. The CDR3, as DNA: TGTGCCAGCACCCACCGGGGAGACACTAATGAAAAACTGTTTTTT. Translating gives CASTHRGDTNEKLFF. The full variable domain, with the rest looked up from reference TRBV9 and TRBJ1-4, is DSGVTQTPKHLITATGQRVTLRCSPRSGDLSVYWYQQSLDQGLQFLIQYYNGEERAKGNILERFSAQQFPDLHSELNLSSLELGDSALYFCASTHRGDTNEKLFFGSGTQLSVL.

The J gene is TRBJ2-1, the V gene TRBV9, with TRBD2 matching 11 bases. CDR3 length: 16 residues. Germline CDR1 and CDR2: SGDLS and YYNGEE. Germline trimming cut 0 bases from V and 8 bases from J; bases unmatched to any gene: 7. Written as DNA, the CDR3 is TGTGCCAGCAGCGTAGGATCTAGCGGGAGGTGGGATGAGCAGTTCTTC. This encodes CASSVGSSGRWDEQFF.

The table lists this clone with a count of one. The J gene is TRBJ2-5, the V gene TRBV7-9; TRBD1 might be the D (6 bases). Trimming took 5 bases from V and 5 from J, leaving 21 bases between them. Germline lookup yields CDR1 SEHNR and CDR2 FQNEAQ (reference sequence). This CDR3 contains 16 residues. CDR3 DNA: TGTGCCAGCAGCCATAAGGGGACAACACTCGGGGAGACCCAGTACTTC. Translated: CASSHKGTTLGETQYF.

V usage is TRBV30 and J usage is TRBJ1-4, with D hard to call. V was pared by 0 bases and J by 5 bases, with 10 bases between. The CDR3 has 14 amino acids. Germline values: CDR1 GTSNPN, CDR2 SVGIG (reference sequence). CDR3 DNA sequence: TGTGCCTGGAGTGTACGGGGAGGGAATGAAAAACTGTTTTTT. This encodes CAWSVRGGNEKLFF.

The rearrangement uses TRBV13 and TRBJ2-5; 7 bases align to TRBD2. Germline CDR1 and CDR2: PRHDT and FYEKMQ (reference sequence). The V gene end was trimmed by 8 bases and the J gene end by 5 bases; junction bases not matched to a gene: 8. The CDR3 extends over 13 amino acids. CDR3 bases: TGTGCCAGCCGATCCGGGACTACCGAGACCCAGTACTTC. Its translation: CASRSGTTETQYF.

This clone occurred a few times. The chain is built from TRBV10-3 and TRBJ1-4, with D possibly matching TRBD1 (6 bases). V was shortened by 0 bases and J by 8 bases, with 16 bases between the two germline ends. Germline V gives CDR1 ENHRY, CDR2 SYGVKD. CDR3 length: 16 amino acids. The DNA for the CDR3 is TGTGCCATCAGTGAGTCGAAGGGGGGGCTTCGAGAAAAACTGTTTTTT. It translates to CAISESKGGLREKLFF.

The CDR3 loop is CASSKSAGVVSEQYF. The CDR3 nucleotides read TGTGCCAGCAGCAAATCTGCCGGGGTGGTAAGCGAGCAGTACTTC. The chain combines TRBV21-1 with TRBJ2-7; TRBD2 reflects the table's D call only, with no check against the DNA. TRBV21-1 is a known pseudogene. This CDR3 comprises 15 residues.

V usage is TRBV27 and J usage is TRBJ2-1; D unclear. Trimming cost V 2 bases and J 3 bases, with 8 bases left between them. Germline V CDR1 and CDR2: MNHEY, SMNVEV (reference sequence). This CDR3 comprises 14 residues. CDR3 coding DNA: TGTGCCAGCAGTTTAGACGGGTACTACAATGAGCAGTTCTTC. Translation gives CASSLDGYYNEQFF.

The DNA for the CDR3 is TGCGCCAGCAGCTTTCGGGCTAGCGGGAGGGTGTACCAAGAGACCCAGTACTTC. Translated, it gives CASSFRASGRVYQETQYF. The V gene is TRBV4-1, the J gene TRBJ2-5, with 12 bases lining up with TRBD2. Germline V gives CDR1 MGHRA, CDR2 YSYEKL. CDR3 length equals 18 residues. With 5 bases clipped from V and 0 bases from J, the junction kept 10 bases outside the gene matches.

This chain uses TRBV5-1 with TRBJ1-6, with 7 bases fitting TRBD1. CDR3 length: 17 residues. Germline CDR1 SGHRS, CDR2 YFSETQ. V lost 4 bases to trimming and J lost 0 bases; unmatched junction nucleotides: 7. CDR3 sequence reads: CASSTGQRSSYNSPLHF. The CDR3 nucleotides read TGCGCCAGCAGCACGGGACAGCGCAGCTCCTATAATTCACCCCTCCACTTT.